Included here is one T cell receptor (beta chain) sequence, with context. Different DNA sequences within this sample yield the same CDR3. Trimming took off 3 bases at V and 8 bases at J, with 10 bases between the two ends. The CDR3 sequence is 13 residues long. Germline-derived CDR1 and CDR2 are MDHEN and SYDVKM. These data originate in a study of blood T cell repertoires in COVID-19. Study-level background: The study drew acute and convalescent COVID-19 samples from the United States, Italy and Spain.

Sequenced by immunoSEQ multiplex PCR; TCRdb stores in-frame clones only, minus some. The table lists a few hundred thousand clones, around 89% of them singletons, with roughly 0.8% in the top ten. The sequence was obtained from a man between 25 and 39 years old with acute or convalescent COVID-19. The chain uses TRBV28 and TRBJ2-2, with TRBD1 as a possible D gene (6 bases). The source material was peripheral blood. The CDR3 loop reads CASSFTGPGELFF. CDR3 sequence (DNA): TGTGCCAGCAGTTTTACAGGGCCAGGGGAGCTGTTTTTT.